Below, 23 T cell receptor beta chains from the same sample are listed, as sequenced in a study of T-cell reconstitution after alpha-beta-depleted transplantation in children. The library targeted TCRbeta and was prepared with unique molecular identifiers. TCRdb re-called the PCR reads with MiXCR, one entry per CDR3 protein. The sample holds around 410,000 distinct CDR3 sequences; around 9.9% are singletons and the top ten take about 5%. This sample comprised PBMCs from the stem cell graft donor, obtained from the stem cell graft. The receptors were gathered from a human donor who donated a stem cell graft to a child with acute myeloid leukemia.

The sample holds a few counts of this clonotype. V usage is TRBV20-1 and J usage is TRBJ1-2; 8 nucleotides match TRBD1. V was pared by 1 base and J by 5 bases, with 12 bases of the junction left unmatched. The CDR3 spans 16 residues. Germline CDR1 is DFQATT and CDR2 is SNEGSKA (reference sequence). The CDR3 DNA reads TGCAGTGCTAGAGCCCCCGTAGTGGACAGGGAATATGGCTACACCTTC. Encoded protein: CSARAPVVDREYGYTF.

V is TRBV20-1 and J is TRBJ2-1; 15 nucleotides line up with TRBD2. V gave up 5 bases and J gave up 1 base; unmatched junction bases: 3. The V gene's germline CDR1 is DFQATT and CDR2 SNEGSKA (reference sequence). CDR3 length: 16 residues. The CDR3 nucleotides read TGCAGTGCTGAGGGACTAGCGGGAGGTTCCTACAATGAGCAGTTCTTC. Translated, it gives CSAEGLAGGSYNEQFF.

This clonotype was picked up a small number of times. The rearrangement uses TRBV20-1 and TRBJ1-5, with D possibly TRBD1 on 6 matching bases. The CDR3 spans 14 residues. Trimming removed 2 bases from V and 4 bases from J, with 12 bases in between. The germline V gene encodes CDR1 DFQATT and CDR2 SNEGSKA (reference sequence). The CDR3 nucleotides read TGCAGTGCTAGATGGGGGGGCGAGAATCAGCCCCAGCATTTT. Translating it yields CSARWGGENQPQHF.

This clonotype was observed a handful of times. The chain recombines TRBV20-1 with TRBJ1-2; D possibly corresponds to TRBD1 (6 bases). Germline CDR1 DFQATT, CDR2 SNEGSKA (reference sequence). CDR3 size: 14 residues. Trimming stripped 3 bases from V and 4 bases from J, with 15 bases between. CDR3 residues: CSASRGGDGYGYTF. In DNA, the CDR3 is TGCAGTGCTAGTAGGGGGGGCGATGGCTATGGCTACACCTTC.

The J gene is TRBJ2-3, the V gene TRBV6-2 or TRBV6-3, with TRBD2 matching 13 bases. The CDR3 extends over 16 amino acids. Germline lookup yields CDR1 MNHEY and CDR2 SVGEGT. The J segment lost 2 bases and the V segment lost 4 bases, leaving 3 bases of the junction unmatched. The CDR3 loop reads CASSWGLAGNTDTQYF. The CDR3 bases are TGTGCCAGCAGTTGGGGACTAGCGGGAAACACAGATACGCAGTATTTT.

This clonotype has only a few counts. The rearrangement joins TRBV11-2 to TRBJ2-5, with D possibly TRBD1 on 6 matching bases. The CDR3 length is 15 residues. V was shortened by 5 bases and J by 2 bases, with 15 bases between the two germline ends. Germline loops: CDR1 SGHAT, CDR2 FQNNGV. CDR3 DNA sequence: TGTGCCAGCAGCCCCGGACAGCCCCCGCAAGAGACCCAGTACTTC. As protein: CASSPGQPPQETQYF. Variable domain in full (rest from reference TRBV11-2 and TRBJ2-5): EAGVAQSPRYKIIEKRQSVAFWCNPISGHATLYWYQQILGQGPKLLIQFQNNGVVDDSQLPKDRFSAERLKGVDSTLKIQPAKLEDSAVYLCASSPGQPPQETQYFGPGTRLLVL.

There are a few counts of this clonotype. The chain couples TRBV7-8 to TRBJ2-5; 7 bases are a match to TRBD2. Trimming cost V 3 bases and J 0 bases; bases outside gene matches: 4. The germline V gene has CDR1 SGHVS and CDR2 FQNEAQ. CDR3 length equals 15 residues. The CDR3 DNA sequence: TGTGCCAGCAGCTTTACTAGCGAGTACCAAGAGACCCAGTACTTC. Its translation: CASSFTSEYQETQYF. The complete variable domain, with remaining parts taken from reference TRBV7-8 and TRBJ2-5, reads GAGVSQSPRYKVAKRGQDVALRCDPISGHVSLFWYQQALGQGPEFLTYFQNEAQLDKSGLPSDRFFAERPEGSVSTLKIQRTQQEDSAVYLCASSFTSEYQETQYFGPGTRLLVL.

This clonotype was recorded many times. CDR3: CASSGTAGANVLTF. The CDR3 bases are TGTGCCAGCAGCGGGACGGCTGGGGCCAACGTCCTGACTTTC. The chain employs TRBV5-6 and TRBJ2-6; D assignment may be TRBD1 or TRBD2 (5 bases each). CDR3 size: 14 residues. The V and J ends lost 4 bases and 2 bases respectively, with 7 bases between them. CDR1 and CDR2 (germline): SGHDT, YYEEEE.

This clonotype was recorded at least ten times. The rearrangement links TRBV20-1 to TRBJ2-3; 7 bases fit TRBD2. The ends lost 1 base at V and 6 bases at J; junction bases unmatched: 10. Germline V gene sequence: CDR1 DFQATT, CDR2 SNEGSKA (reference sequence). This CDR3 contains 15 residues. Written as DNA, the CDR3 is TGCAGTGCTAGAGGTTCTCCGGGACTACAGGATACGCAGTATTTT. This codes for CSARGSPGLQDTQYF.

This chain joins TRBV14 and TRBJ1-4; 7 bases are a match to TRBD1. This CDR3 is 16 amino acids long. Per germline, CDR1 SGHDN and CDR2 FVKESK. The V segment lost 3 bases and the J segment 7 bases; nucleotides outside the gene matches: 11. This chain's CDR3 is CASSQPGTVYSEKLFF. DNA of the CDR3: TGTGCCAGCAGCCAGCCCGGGACAGTCTACAGTGAAAAACTGTTTTTT.

To note about this clonotype: The final CDR3 position lacks the conserved phenylalanine or tryptophan, pointing to a likely read error. The V call is TRBV7-2, the J call TRBJ2-5; 8 bases map to TRBD2. V lost 0 bases and J lost 1; bases outside the gene matches: 1. The CDR3 is made up of 15 amino acids. Germline V gene data show CDR1 as SGHTA and CDR2 as FQGNSA. The CDR3 spells CASSLALAAQETQYY. DNA of the CDR3: TGTGCCAGCAGCTTAGCACTAGCGGCCCAAGAGACCCAGTACTAC.

This clonotype has a handful of counts. The chain couples TRBV20-1 to TRBJ2-1, with D tentatively TRBD2 (6 bases). The CDR3 length is 15 residues. The germline CDR1 and CDR2 sequences are DFQATT and SNEGSKA (reference sequence). Between the trimmed V and J ends, which lost 5 bases and 9 bases, there was a span of 23 bases. CDR3 DNA: TGCAGTGCTCTCCCGGAGGCTAGCGTATCGGGTGAGCAGTTCTTC. Amino acid sequence: CSALPEASVSGEQFF.

This clonotype has ten or more counts. At one boundary the junction diverges from the germline segment, which might be a read error. Here the CDR3 DNA reads TGCGCCAGTAGCCTAGACGACGCTAACTATGGCTACACCTTC. Translated: CASSLDDANYGYTF. The rearrangement joins TRBV4-1 to TRBJ1-2, with no clear D. CDR3 length equals 14 residues. CDR1 is MGHRA and CDR2 is YSYEKL in the germline V gene.

This clonotype was seen only a few times. The rearrangement links TRBV19 to TRBJ1-2, with 11 positions matching TRBD1. The length of the CDR3 is 17 residues. J was trimmed by 4 bases and V by 6 bases; bases with no gene match: 13. Looked up from germline, CDR1 is LNHDA and CDR2 is SQIVND (reference sequence). In DNA form, the CDR3 reads TGTGCCAGTAGCCTAGAAGGACAGGGGGCGCATAGCTATGGCTACACCTTC. Translation gives CASSLEGQGAHSYGYTF.

Many counts were recorded for this clonotype. The chain has TRBV13 and TRBJ2-7, with D unresolved. V was pared by 1 base and J by 5 bases, with 3 bases between. Germline CDR1 and CDR2: PRHDT and FYEKMQ (reference sequence). The CDR3 length is 11 residues. The CDR3 DNA reads TGTGCCAGCAGCTTAGAGCACGAGCAGTACTTC. This encodes CASSLEHEQYF.

This clonotype was seen a few times. The chain joins TRBV13 to TRBJ2-5; TRBD1 matches 8 bases. The CDR3 extends over 16 amino acids. In germline, CDR1 is PRHDT, CDR2 FYEKMQ (reference sequence). The junction had 8 bases not matched to a gene; V was cut back by 4 bases and J by 1 base. The CDR3, as DNA: TGTGCCAGCAGCTCACGCCGGGACAGGACCCAAGAGACCCAGTACTTC. Translation: CASSSRRDRTQETQYF.

This clonotype came up many times. The junction and the germline gene differ at one end; a read error may be behind it. The rearrangement links TRBV5-1 to TRBJ2-3, with 8 bases fitting TRBD2. CDR1 and CDR2 (germline): SGHRS, YFSETQ. The CDR3 extends over 15 amino acids. DNA of the CDR3: TGTGCCAGCAGTTTATCTAGCGGGAGCACAGATACGCAGTATTTT. This encodes CASSLSSGSTDTQYF.

This clonotype was found many times. This rearrangement joins TRBV4-3 to TRBJ2-1, with 7 bases matching TRBD1. This CDR3 contains 16 residues. Germline V gene lookup returns CDR1 LGHNA and CDR2 YSLEER. V shed 0 bases, J shed 2 bases, and the junction held 4 bases outside the gene matches. The DNA for the CDR3 is TGCGCCAGCAGCCAAGACGGGACAGAACCCTACAATGAGCAGTTCTTC. Translated, it gives CASSQDGTEPYNEQFF.

This clonotype has ten or more counts. V and J are TRBV12-3 or TRBV12-4 and TRBJ2-2; D perhaps matches TRBD1 (6 bases). CDR3 size: 15 residues. V shed 3 bases and J shed 5 bases, with 13 bases lying between them. CDR3 sequence reads: CASSFYPGVTGELFF. CDR3 nucleotide sequence: TGTGCCAGCAGTTTTTACCCAGGGGTAACCGGGGAGCTGTTTTTT.

The chain is built from TRBV7-2 and TRBJ2-7; D not resolved. The CDR3 is made up of 13 amino acids. Between the trimmed V and J ends, which lost 1 base and 4 bases, there was a span of 8 bases. Germline V gene sequence: CDR1 SGHTA, CDR2 FQGNSA. This CDR3 is CASSLGYDYEQYF. Here the CDR3 DNA reads TGTGCCAGCAGCTTAGGGTACGATTACGAGCAGTACTTC.

The chain links TRBV20-1 to TRBJ2-3; either TRBD1 or TRBD2 may fit D (6 bases each). CDR1 DFQATT and CDR2 SNEGSKA come from the germline V gene (reference sequence). CDR3 length: 14 residues. Deletions cut 4 bases from V and 3 bases from J, with 14 bases between. As DNA, the CDR3 is TGCAGTGCTACAAAGGGGGGCCGGACAGATACGCAGTATTTT. Translation: CSATKGGRTDTQYF.

The table lists this clonotype with a few counts. The chain employs TRBV10-3 and TRBJ2-5, with 11 bases lining up with TRBD2. Germline trimming cut 6 bases from V and 1 base from J; bases unmatched to any gene: 4. The length of the CDR3 is 15 residues. The germline V gene has CDR1 ENHRY and CDR2 SYGVKD. CDR3 sequence reads: CAISKLAGVQETQYF. The CDR3 DNA reads TGTGCCATCAGCAAACTAGCGGGGGTCCAAGAGACCCAGTACTTC.

This clonotype showed up just a few times. The chain uses TRBV6-5 and TRBJ1-1; TRBD1 matches 10 bases. With V trimmed by 6 bases and J by 3 bases, 13 bases remained unmatched. Looked up from germline, CDR1 is MNHEY and CDR2 is SVGAGI. This CDR3 is 17 amino acids long. The CDR3 sequence is CASSKWTGGGRDTEAFF. The CDR3 coding sequence is TGTGCCAGCAGCAAATGGACAGGGGGAGGTCGGGACACTGAAGCTTTCTTT.